This TCR beta chain was captured in a study of cytomegalovirus exposure and HLA in healthy donors. V lost 0 bases to trimming and J lost 1 base; unmatched junction nucleotides: 3. The length of the CDR3 is 16 residues. CDR1 and CDR2 from the germline V gene are LNHNV and YYDKDF (reference sequence). Clones were read by immunoSEQ multiplex PCR, and TCRdb kept only the in-frame ones, dropping some. The table records 200,000 to 250,000 clones, just over 85% of them present only once. The rearrangement joins TRBV15 to TRBJ1-3; 7 bases align to TRBD1. Material for sequencing was PBMCs. The sequence was obtained from a woman younger than 35 in good health and CMV-seronegative. The CDR3: CATSRDLRGSGNTIYF. DNA of the CDR3: TGTGCCACCAGCAGAGATCTCAGGGGGTCTGGAAACACCATATATTTT.